The 23 T cell receptor beta chains listed next were all sequenced from one sample in a study of shared clonotypes between healthy human individuals. Method: immunoSEQ multiplex PCR; TCRdb's copy keeps in-frame clones and lacks some. This table has around 1.9 million clones, roughly 91% appearing once. CD45RO-negative cells were positively selected for CCR7, leaving out terminally differentiated effector memory CD45RA+ cells. The sample comprised naive CD8+ T cells from PBMCs. The receptor set was obtained from a young man in good health. Some clones in this sample may be carry-over from other donors' samples.

The CDR3 DNA is TGTGCCAGCATAGGGGCAGCGATCAATCAGCCCCAGCATTTT. Protein sequence: CASIGAAINQPQHF. The chain carries TRBV7-3 and TRBJ1-5; TRBD1 is a possible D gene (5 bases). This CDR3 has 14 residues. Germline values: CDR1 SGHTA, CDR2 FQGTGA. The V end was cut by 7 bases, the J end by 3 bases, with 13 bases between.

The chain joins TRBV5-6 to TRBJ2-1, with 9 bases aligning to TRBD2. The CDR3 is 16 amino acids. Trimming took 1 base from V and 8 from J; bases not matched to a gene: 10. Germline CDR1 SGHDT, CDR2 YYEEEE. The chain's CDR3 is CASSLMAREGVDEQFF. The DNA for the CDR3 is TGTGCCAGCAGCTTGATGGCGCGGGAGGGCGTGGATGAGCAGTTCTTC.

J is TRBJ2-1 and V is TRBV11-2; 8 bases are shared with TRBD2. Losses at the gene ends were 1 base for V and 8 bases for J; bases not matched to a gene: 7. The CDR3 totals 15 residues. The V gene's germline CDR1 is SGHAT and CDR2 FQNNGV. The CDR3 loop is CASSLVLAVLDEQFF. As DNA, the CDR3 is TGTGCCAGCAGCTTAGTACTAGCGGTACTGGATGAGCAGTTCTTC.

The chain joins TRBV13 to TRBJ2-7, with D maybe TRBD2 (6 bases). This CDR3 spans 14 amino acids. V was shortened by 3 bases and J by 2 bases, with 11 bases between the two germline ends. Looked up from germline, CDR1 is PRHDT and CDR2 is FYEKMQ (reference sequence). DNA for the CDR3: TGTGCCAGCAGCTTGGCGGGAACCGCCTACGAGCAGTACTTC. Translating gives CASSLAGTAYEQYF.

This chain connects TRBV9 to TRBJ2-2; D is uncertain. This CDR3 contains 13 residues. Looked up from germline, CDR1 is SGDLS and CDR2 is YYNGEE. The ends were cut back, 5 bases at V and 6 bases at J, with 11 bases in the middle. CDR3 DNA sequence: TGTGCCAGCAGGCAGCATGACTCCGGGGAGCTGTTTTTT. Protein: CASRQHDSGELFF.

The chain links TRBV27 to TRBJ1-1; a possible D gene is TRBD1 (6 bases). The germline CDR1 and CDR2 sequences are MNHEY and SMNVEV (reference sequence). This CDR3 is built from 16 residues. V lost 4 bases to trimming and J lost 0 bases, with 15 bases between them. The CDR3 protein is CASSSRQVHMNTEAFF. Here the CDR3 DNA reads TGTGCCAGCAGTTCCCGACAGGTCCACATGAACACTGAAGCTTTCTTT.

The rearrangement joins TRBV7-9 to TRBJ2-7, with 15 bases matching TRBD2. The CDR3 contains 18 residues. Germline values: CDR1 SEHNR, CDR2 FQNEAQ (reference sequence). V dropped 5 bases and J dropped 2; count of bases not matched to a gene: 10. This CDR3 reads CASSPRGTSGRIAYEQYF. For the CDR3, the DNA is TGTGCCAGCAGCCCAAGGGGGACTAGCGGGAGGATTGCCTACGAGCAGTACTTC.

V gene TRBV7-9 combines with J gene TRBJ2-5; TRBD2 is a possible D gene (6 bases). With 5 bases removed from V and 9 bases from J, the gap between germline ends came to 22 bases. This CDR3 comprises 15 residues. The germline V gene encodes CDR1 SEHNR and CDR2 FQNEAQ (reference sequence). As DNA, the CDR3 is TGTGCCAGCAGCGCCCTGGGACGGGAGATAGGGGCCCAGTACTTC. Amino acids: CASSALGREIGAQYF.

The V gene is TRBV28, the J gene TRBJ2-7; D possibly matches TRBD1 or TRBD2 (5 bases each). This CDR3 has 14 residues. CDR1 is MDHEN and CDR2 is SYDVKM in the germline V gene. The ends were cut back, 7 bases at V and 0 bases at J, with 13 bases in the middle. The DNA for the CDR3 is TGTGCCAGCAACTTGGGACGCCGCTCCTACGAGCAGTACTTC. Translated, it gives CASNLGRRSYEQYF.

The rearrangement uses TRBV4-3 and TRBJ2-7, with 10 bases that match TRBD2. There are 18 residues in the CDR3. Germline CDR1 is LGHNA and CDR2 is YSLEER. V shed 5 bases, J shed 4 bases, and the junction held 17 bases outside the gene matches. For the CDR3, the DNA is TGCGCCAGCAGCTTCCCAGGGGCAGCGGGAGGGCCCCTATACGAGCAGTACTTC. Translated, it gives CASSFPGAAGGPLYEQYF.

The chain employs TRBV30 and TRBJ2-7; D is possibly TRBD1 or TRBD2 (5 bases each). The germline gives CDR1 GTSNPN, CDR2 SVGIG (reference sequence). This CDR3 comprises 11 residues. The V and J ends lost 2 bases and 5 bases respectively, with 7 bases between them. The CDR3 coding sequence is TGTGCCTGGAGTTGGGGGAACGAGCAGTACTTC. Amino acid sequence: CAWSWGNEQYF.

Regarding this clone: At the DNA level, this CDR3 is encoded by other sequences in the same sample as well. The genes are TRBV28 and TRBJ1-5; D gene unclear. Trimming left V 3 bases short and J 1 base short, with 4 bases between. Germline V gene data show CDR1 as MDHEN and CDR2 as SYDVKM. The CDR3 consists of 13 residues. CDR3 in DNA: TGTGCCAGCAGTTTTCTGAGCAATCAGCCCCAGCATTTT. Its translation: CASSFLSNQPQHF. The full variable domain, rest sourced from reference TRBV28 and TRBJ1-5, is DVKVTQSSRYLVKRTGEKVFLECVQDMDHENMFWYRQDPGLGLRLIYFSYDVKMKEKGDIPEGYSVSREKKERFSLILESASTNQTSMYLCASSFLSNQPQHFGDGTRLSIL.

The rearrangement uses TRBV5-1 and TRBJ1-4; D is ambiguous. The CDR3 totals 14 residues. Trimming took 0 bases from V and 7 from J, leaving 10 bases between them. Germline V CDR1 and CDR2: SGHRS, YFSETQ. The CDR3 loop is CASSLGVFGEKLFF. The CDR3 DNA reads as TGCGCCAGCAGCTTGGGTGTTTTCGGTGAAAAACTGTTTTTT.

The rearrangement joins TRBV5-1 to TRBJ1-1, with TRBD1 as a possible D gene (6 bases). The CDR3 runs to 17 residues. The germline CDR1 and CDR2 sequences are SGHRS and YFSETQ. The V and J ends lost 2 bases and 0 bases respectively, with 17 bases between them. CDR3 coding DNA: TGCGCCAGCAGCTTAACAGGGACCGGTTTAATGAACACTGAAGCTTTCTTT. Protein product: CASSLTGTGLMNTEAFF.

V is TRBV27 and J is TRBJ1-1; D gene uncertain. Between the trimmed V and J ends, which lost 6 bases and 6 bases, there was a span of 14 bases. The CDR3 sequence is 13 residues long. Germline V gene data show CDR1 as MNHEY and CDR2 as SMNVEV (reference sequence). CDR3 residues: CASSQSGSAEAFF. The CDR3 DNA follows: TGTGCCAGCAGCCAATCGGGTAGCGCTGAAGCTTTCTTT.

With respect to this clone: A read error may explain this, as a much larger clone is one base away. Other DNA sequences in this sample translate to the same CDR3. V and J are TRBV11-2 and TRBJ2-3; D unresolved. V lost 1 base, J lost 1 base, and 3 bases lay in between. Germline CDR1 reads SGHAT; CDR2 reads FQNNGV. The CDR3 is 13 amino acids. In DNA, the CDR3 is TGTGCCAGCAGCTTAGGAGGCACAGATACGCAGTATTTT. It encodes CASSLGGTDTQYF. The full variable domain, in which reference TRBV11-2 and TRBJ2-3 provide the parts outside the CDR3, is EAGVAQSPRYKIIEKRQSVAFWCNPISGHATLYWYQQILGQGPKLLIQFQNNGVVDDSQLPKDRFSAERLKGVDSTLKIQPAKLEDSAVYLCASSLGGTDTQYFGPGTRLTVL.

This rearrangement joins TRBV2 to TRBJ2-1; no reliable D call. With 6 bases removed from V and 5 bases from J, the gap between germline ends came to 11 bases. The CDR3 contains 13 residues. The germline CDR1 and CDR2 sequences are SNHLY and FYNNEI. CDR3 in amino acids: CASSDSQNNEQFF. CDR3 nucleotide sequence: TGTGCCAGCAGCGATTCTCAAAACAATGAGCAGTTCTTC.

The chain couples TRBV5-3 to TRBJ2-5; possibly TRBD1 for D (6 bases). TRBV5-3 belongs to the ORF category, with a function that is uncertain. This CDR3 has 17 amino acids. Trimming left V 1 base short and J 2 bases short, with 18 bases between. The CDR3 DNA is TGTGCCAGAAGCTTGAATTCGGCTTCCAGGGGACAAGAGACCCAGTACTTC. It codes for CARSLNSASRGQETQYF.

V usage is TRBV14 and J usage is TRBJ2-3; D might be TRBD2 (6 bases). This CDR3 region has 17 residues. Germline values: CDR1 SGHDN, CDR2 FVKESK. Between the trimmed V and J ends, which lost 4 bases and 2 bases, there was a span of 19 bases. The chain's CDR3 is CASSPFRGNGDTDTQYF. For the CDR3, the DNA is TGTGCCAGCAGCCCCTTCCGGGGGAATGGGGACACAGATACGCAGTATTTT.

A single count supports this clone. The V and J genes are TRBV27 and TRBJ2-5; no firm D call. The CDR3 has 15 amino acids. CDR1 and CDR2 (germline): MNHEY, SMNVEV (reference sequence). V lost 5 bases and J lost 5, with 18 bases in between. CDR3 in DNA: TGTGCCAGCAGTCCGCGCTATCCGGGTCGGGAGACCCAGTACTTC. It yields the protein CASSPRYPGRETQYF.

As regards this clone: The sample contains more than one DNA sequence encoding this CDR3. This sequence joins TRBV19 and TRBJ2-7, with D hard to call. V gave up 0 bases and J gave up 2 bases, with 5 bases separating them. The germline CDR1 and CDR2 sequences are LNHDA and SQIVND (reference sequence). There are 13 residues in the CDR3. CDR3 protein: CASSIDGTYEQYF. The CDR3 nucleotides are TGTGCCAGTAGTATAGACGGAACCTACGAGCAGTACTTC.

The V call is TRBV7-3, the J call TRBJ2-1; no firm D call. V was trimmed by 5 bases and J by 0 bases, leaving 11 bases between them. Germline-derived CDR1 and CDR2 are SGHTA and FQGTGA. The length of the CDR3 is 15 residues. The DNA for the CDR3 is TGTGCCAGCAGCCCCCGCCGCGGCTCCTACAATGAGCAGTTCTTC. Translated, it gives CASSPRRGSYNEQFF.

V usage is TRBV7-8 and J usage is TRBJ2-5; D might be TRBD1 or TRBD2, each matching 5 bases. Trimming shortened V by 2 bases and J by 4 bases, and 11 bases separated the two germline ends. Germline V CDR1 and CDR2: SGHVS, FQNEAQ. The CDR3 covers 14 residues. CDR3 DNA sequence: TGTGCCAGCAGCTTACTGGGGGATCGAGAGACCCAGTACTTC. Translated, it gives CASSLLGDRETQYF.